This is a list of T cell receptor beta chains from one sample in a study of blood T cells in healthy people across ages. TCRdb reprocessed the 5' RACE reads with MiXCR, giving one entry per CDR3 protein. This table has hundreds of thousands of distinct CDR3 sequences, around a fifth appearing once. The sample was blood. These receptors came from a man between 65 and 80 years old in good health. Each CDR3 is given with its conserved first and last residue. The order of the fields is CDR3 DNA, CDR3 protein, J gene, D gene, V gene, CDR3 length, clone size. D genes are given only for firm matches. Part of the rows lack a size; the others show once, few, many or a class for expanded clones.

CDR3 DNA: TGTGCCAGCAGCCGGAGCTCCTACAATGAGCAGTTCTTC
CDR3 protein: CASSRSSYNEQFF
J gene: TRBJ2-1
D gene: -
V gene: TRBV14
CDR3 length: 13
clone size: many

CDR3 DNA: TGTGCCAGCAGTGAATTAGGACTAGCGGGAGGGTACAATGAGCAGTTCTTC
CDR3 protein: CASSELGLAGGYNEQFF
J gene: TRBJ2-1
D gene: TRBD2
V gene: TRBV25-1
CDR3 length: 17
clone size: few

CDR3 DNA: TGTGCCAGCAAGGGGGACAGGATTACTGTCGGGGAGCTGTTTTTT
CDR3 protein: CASKGDRITVGELFF
J gene: TRBJ2-2
D gene: TRBD1
V gene: TRBV6-2/TRBV6-3
CDR3 length: 15
clone size: few

CDR3 DNA: TGTGCCAGCAATCCCCGCGGGTTCTACAATGAGCAGTTCTTC
CDR3 protein: CASNPRGFYNEQFF
J gene: TRBJ2-1
D gene: -
V gene: TRBV12-3/TRBV12-4
CDR3 length: 14
clone size: many

CDR3 DNA: TGTGCCAGCAGTTTATCGAGCTGGAATGAGCAGTTCTTC
CDR3 protein: CASSLSSWNEQFF
J gene: TRBJ2-1
D gene: -
V gene: TRBV27
CDR3 length: 13
clone size: many

CDR3 DNA: TGTGCCGGCAGCGGAAGATCGACCGGGACTAGCGGGGGGAGGAGGAGAAATGAGCAGTTCTTC
CDR3 protein: CAGSGRSTGTSGGRRRNEQFF
J gene: TRBJ2-1
D gene: TRBD2
V gene: TRBV9
CDR3 length: 21
clone size: once

CDR3 DNA: TGTGCCAGCAGGTCCACAGGGGTGGATACGCAGTATTTT
CDR3 protein: CASRSTGVDTQYF
J gene: TRBJ2-3
D gene: TRBD1
V gene: TRBV12-3/TRBV12-4
CDR3 length: 13
clone size: few

CDR3 DNA: TGCGCCAGCAGCTGGGGAGGGGCGTTAAACACTGAAGCTTTCTTT
CDR3 protein: CASSWGGALNTEAFF
J gene: TRBJ1-1
D gene: -
V gene: TRBV5-1
CDR3 length: 15
clone size: few

CDR3 DNA: TGTGCCAGCAGCCAACCCAATGCGGCAAATGAAAAACTGTTTTTT
CDR3 protein: CASSQPNAANEKLFF
J gene: TRBJ1-4
D gene: -
V gene: TRBV7-2
CDR3 length: 15
clone size: -

CDR3 DNA: TGTGCCTGGGGACTAGCGGGGTTACCCTACAATGAGCAGTTCTTC
CDR3 protein: CAWGLAGLPYNEQFF
J gene: TRBJ2-1
D gene: TRBD2
V gene: TRBV30
CDR3 length: 15
clone size: few

CDR3 DNA: TGCAGTGCTAGAGATGCCATGGCAGTCCAAGAGACCCAGTACTTC
CDR3 protein: CSARDAMAVQETQYF
J gene: TRBJ2-5
D gene: -
V gene: TRBV20-1
CDR3 length: 15
clone size: many

CDR3 DNA: TGTGCTAGTGGTTCCGGGACAGGGAGGGCTGAGCAGTTCTTC
CDR3 protein: CASGSGTGRAEQFF
J gene: TRBJ2-1
D gene: TRBD1
V gene: TRBV12-5
CDR3 length: 14
clone size: -

CDR3 DNA: TGCGCCAGCAGTCAATCACAGGGTAGGGGGGGCACAGATACGCAGTATTTT
CDR3 protein: CASSQSQGRGGTDTQYF
J gene: TRBJ2-3
D gene: -
V gene: TRBV4-1
CDR3 length: 17
clone size: -

CDR3 DNA: TGTGCCAGCAGTTCCCAACTAGGATTCTACAATGAGCAGTTCTTC
CDR3 protein: CASSSQLGFYNEQFF
J gene: TRBJ2-1
D gene: -
V gene: TRBV12-3/TRBV12-4
CDR3 length: 15
clone size: many

CDR3 DNA: TGTGCCAGCTCACCAAGGCGAAACTATGGCTACACCTTC
CDR3 protein: CASSPRRNYGYTF
J gene: TRBJ1-2
D gene: -
V gene: TRBV18
CDR3 length: 13
clone size: few

CDR3 DNA: TGCGCCAGCAGCCAAGGGGGTTCACCCCTCCACTTT
CDR3 protein: CASSQGGSPLHF
J gene: TRBJ1-6
D gene: -
V gene: TRBV4-3
CDR3 length: 12
clone size: -

CDR3 DNA: TGTGCCACCAGCAGAGATCTTGATGGGAACACCGGGGAGCTGTTTTTT
CDR3 protein: CATSRDLDGNTGELFF
J gene: TRBJ2-2
D gene: -
V gene: TRBV15
CDR3 length: 16
clone size: once

CDR3 DNA: TGTGCCAGCAGCCTCAGGGCAGGGGGCTCCCTATTCACTGAAGCTTTCTTT
CDR3 protein: CASSLRAGGSLFTEAFF
J gene: TRBJ1-1
D gene: TRBD1
V gene: TRBV7-8
CDR3 length: 17
clone size: -

CDR3 DNA: TGTGCCAGCAGTAATCCGCAAGGAAATGAGCAGTTCTTC
CDR3 protein: CASSNPQGNEQFF
J gene: TRBJ2-1
D gene: -
V gene: TRBV6-5
CDR3 length: 13
clone size: many

CDR3 DNA: TGTGCCAGCAGTTACTCGGGACAGGGGGCCGGGGAAAAACTGTTTTTT
CDR3 protein: CASSYSGQGAGEKLFF
J gene: TRBJ1-4
D gene: TRBD1
V gene: TRBV6-6
CDR3 length: 16
clone size: few

CDR3 DNA: TGTGCCAGCAGTGGGTCTAGCGGGATCGGGAGTGAGCAGTTCTTC
CDR3 protein: CASSGSSGIGSEQFF
J gene: TRBJ2-1
D gene: TRBD2
V gene: TRBV2
CDR3 length: 15
clone size: few

CDR3 DNA: TGTGCCAGCAGCAACTACCGGGACATTGAGTCGACCCAGTACTTC
CDR3 protein: CASSNYRDIESTQYF
J gene: TRBJ2-5
D gene: -
V gene: TRBV12-3/TRBV12-4
CDR3 length: 15
clone size: many

CDR3 DNA: TGCGCCAGCAAGGATTACAGGAGCACAGATACGCAGTATTTT
CDR3 protein: CASKDYRSTDTQYF
J gene: TRBJ2-3
D gene: -
V gene: TRBV5-1
CDR3 length: 14
clone size: -

CDR3 DNA: TGTGCCAGCTCACCAGACAGCACCTATGGCTACACCTTC
CDR3 protein: CASSPDSTYGYTF
J gene: TRBJ1-2
D gene: -
V gene: TRBV18
CDR3 length: 13
clone size: -

CDR3 DNA: TGCAGCGTGTCAGACGGGGGAGAGACCCAGTACTTC
CDR3 protein: CSVSDGGETQYF
J gene: TRBJ2-5
D gene: -
V gene: TRBV29-1
CDR3 length: 12
clone size: -

CDR3 DNA: TGTGCCAGCAGTTACTCCTTTCCTTTGACAGGGGGCTTCTCTGAAGCTTTCTTT
CDR3 protein: CASSYSFPLTGGFSEAFF
J gene: TRBJ1-1
D gene: TRBD1
V gene: TRBV6-7
CDR3 length: 18
clone size: few

CDR3 DNA: TGTGCCAGCAGTCCCGGGACAACTTTAGCCAAAAACATTCAGTACTTC
CDR3 protein: CASSPGTTLAKNIQYF
J gene: TRBJ2-4
D gene: -
V gene: TRBV28
CDR3 length: 16
clone size: -

CDR3 DNA: TGTGCCAGCAGACAACGAGAGGTAGGCTACAATGAGCAGTTCTTC
CDR3 protein: CASRQREVGYNEQFF
J gene: TRBJ2-1
D gene: -
V gene: TRBV6-2/TRBV6-3
CDR3 length: 15
clone size: few

CDR3 DNA: TGCAGTGCTGGGGTCGGCACAGGGACAGAGACCCAGTACTTC
CDR3 protein: CSAGVGTGTETQYF
J gene: TRBJ2-5
D gene: -
V gene: TRBV20-1
CDR3 length: 14
clone size: -

CDR3 DNA: TGTGCCAGCAGCCAAGAGTCAGGCGCCGGCAATGAGCAGTTCTTC
CDR3 protein: CASSQESGAGNEQFF
J gene: TRBJ2-1
D gene: -
V gene: TRBV3-1
CDR3 length: 15
clone size: few

CDR3 DNA: TGTGCCAGCAGTTTAATTGATTGGCCAACTAATGAAAAACTGTTTTTT
CDR3 protein: CASSLIDWPTNEKLFF
J gene: TRBJ1-4
D gene: -
V gene: TRBV12-3/TRBV12-4
CDR3 length: 16
clone size: -

CDR3 DNA: TGTGCCAGCAGCAGACAGGACGGAGGAGTGACCCAGTACTTC
CDR3 protein: CASSRQDGGVTQYF
J gene: TRBJ2-5
D gene: -
V gene: TRBV21-1
CDR3 length: 14
clone size: -

CDR3 DNA: TGTGCCAGCAGCTTACTCCCTTTGGGGGAGCTGTTTTTT
CDR3 protein: CASSLLPLGELFF
J gene: TRBJ2-2
D gene: -
V gene: TRBV7-8
CDR3 length: 13
clone size: few

CDR3 DNA: TGTGCCAGCAGCGAACAGGGTGTGTACGAGCAGTACTTC
CDR3 protein: CASSEQGVYEQYF
J gene: TRBJ2-7
D gene: -
V gene: TRBV7-9
CDR3 length: 13
clone size: many

CDR3 DNA: TGCAGCGTTGAAGCCCCACAGTCATCGGGCTACACCTTC
CDR3 protein: CSVEAPQSSGYTF
J gene: TRBJ1-2
D gene: -
V gene: TRBV29-1
CDR3 length: 13
clone size: -

CDR3 DNA: TGTGCCAGCACCCATTTTAGCGGGAAAGGGGCCAAAAACATTCAGTACTTC
CDR3 protein: CASTHFSGKGAKNIQYF
J gene: TRBJ2-4
D gene: TRBD2
V gene: TRBV6-6
CDR3 length: 17
clone size: -

CDR3 DNA: TGTGCCAGCAGTTACCGGGACGTTGCCTACGAGCAGTACTTC
CDR3 protein: CASSYRDVAYEQYF
J gene: TRBJ2-7
D gene: -
V gene: TRBV6-2/TRBV6-3
CDR3 length: 14
clone size: many

CDR3 DNA: TGTGCCAGTAGTATAGAGTCAGGGAGGGATGAGCAGTTCTTC
CDR3 protein: CASSIESGRDEQFF
J gene: TRBJ2-1
D gene: TRBD2
V gene: TRBV19
CDR3 length: 14
clone size: few

CDR3 DNA: TGTGCCAGCAGCCAAAGGGCAGGGGGCTACGAGCAGTACTTC
CDR3 protein: CASSQRAGGYEQYF
J gene: TRBJ2-7
D gene: TRBD1
V gene: TRBV3-1
CDR3 length: 14
clone size: -

CDR3 DNA: TGTGCCAGCAGCCCGGGGGTTGACCAGCTCTTCTATGGCTACACCTTC
CDR3 protein: CASSPGVDQLFYGYTF
J gene: TRBJ1-2
D gene: -
V gene: TRBV6-1
CDR3 length: 16
clone size: -

CDR3 DNA: TGCAGTGCTAGAGATCCCAGGACAGTTATGAATCAGCCCCAGCATTTT
CDR3 protein: CSARDPRTVMNQPQHF
J gene: TRBJ1-5
D gene: -
V gene: TRBV20-1
CDR3 length: 16
clone size: -

CDR3 DNA: TGTGCCACCAGCAGGCAGGCCTCGAACACTGAAGCTTTCTTT
CDR3 protein: CATSRQASNTEAFF
J gene: TRBJ1-1
D gene: -
V gene: TRBV15
CDR3 length: 14
clone size: -

CDR3 DNA: TGCGCCAGCAGCGTGGGACTAGCAGCCTACGAGCAGTCCTTC
CDR3 protein: CASSVGLAAYEQSF
J gene: TRBJ2-7
D gene: TRBD2
V gene: TRBV5-1
CDR3 length: 14
clone size: -

CDR3 DNA: TGTGCCAGTAAAATAGGGACTAGCGTTGTATACAATGAGCAGTTCTTC
CDR3 protein: CASKIGTSVVYNEQFF
J gene: TRBJ2-1
D gene: TRBD2
V gene: TRBV19
CDR3 length: 16
clone size: few

CDR3 DNA: TGCAGTGCTAATCCCGATAGCGGGAGGAAAGAGACCCAGTACTTC
CDR3 protein: CSANPDSGRKETQYF
J gene: TRBJ2-5
D gene: TRBD2
V gene: TRBV20-1
CDR3 length: 15
clone size: -